The 26 T cell receptor beta chains presented below share a single source sample, sequenced in a study of shared clonotypes between healthy human individuals. The repertoire was sequenced with immunoSEQ multiplex PCR; TCRdb's copy has only in-frame clones and lacks some. The sample yields about 2.5 million clones, under 95% seen once. Specimen: naive CD4+ T cells from PBMCs. The subset was: CD45RA+ positively selected. Receptor source: a man aged 18 to 29 in good health. Some clones in this sample may be carry-over from other donors' samples.

The chain carries TRBV28 and TRBJ2-7; possibly TRBD2 for D (5 bases). CDR3 length equals 15 residues. Trimming left V 8 bases short and J 3 bases short, with 20 bases between. CDR1 and CDR2 from the germline V gene are MDHEN and SYDVKM. The CDR3 sequence: CASFEAGSKGYEQYF. CDR3 nucleotides: TGTGCCAGCTTTGAGGCGGGTAGCAAGGGCTACGAGCAGTACTTC.

This chain links TRBV5-4 with TRBJ2-5; a possible D gene is TRBD2 (5 bases). Germline lookup yields CDR1 SGHNT and CDR2 YYREEE (reference sequence). V was pared by 2 bases and J by 2 bases, with 16 bases between. The length of the CDR3 is 16 residues. CDR3 sequence: CASSFGGKHLQETQYF. CDR3 bases: TGTGCCAGCAGCTTTGGAGGAAAACACCTACAAGAGACCCAGTACTTC. The entire variable domain, with the rest obtained from reference TRBV5-4 and TRBJ2-5, is as follows: ETGVTQSPTHLIKTRGQQVTLRCSSQSGHNTVSWYQQALGQGPQFIFQYYREEENGRGNFPPRFSGLQFPNYSSELNVNALELDDSALYLCASSFGGKHLQETQYFGPGTRLLVL.

The V call is TRBV4-1, the J call TRBJ2-1; the match to TRBD2 covers 7 bases. The length of the CDR3 is 16 residues. Germline CDR1 and CDR2: MGHRA and YSYEKL. Unmatched junction bases numbered 14, after V lost 7 bases and J lost 5 bases. The CDR3 DNA follows: TGCGCCAGCACTCCTGGCGGGAGAGTATCCCACAATGAGCAGTTCTTC. Translated: CASTPGGRVSHNEQFF.

The genes are TRBV2 and TRBJ2-5; D unresolved. This CDR3 region has 11 residues. Germline CDR1 and CDR2: SNHLY and FYNNEI. V lost 7 bases and J lost 2, with 5 bases in between. CDR3 in amino acids: CASIVQETQYF. The CDR3 nucleotides are TGTGCCAGCATCGTACAAGAGACCCAGTACTTC.

The J gene is TRBJ1-1, the V gene TRBV9; D is uncertain. The length of the CDR3 is 13 residues. The germline gives CDR1 SGDLS, CDR2 YYNGEE. Trimming cost V 0 bases and J 5 bases, with 8 bases left between them. Written as DNA, the CDR3 is TGTGCCAGCAGCGTAGTAGACTTGACTGAAGCTTTCTTT. Its translation is CASSVVDLTEAFF.

V usage is TRBV10-3 and J usage is TRBJ2-7; TRBD2 might be the D (5 bases). Per the germline V gene, CDR1 is ENHRY and CDR2 is SYGVKD. V lost 4 bases to trimming and J lost 3 bases, with 7 bases between them. The CDR3 extends over 12 amino acids. CDR3 nucleotides: TGTGCCATCAGTGCGGGATTCTACGAGCAGTACTTC. Protein sequence: CAISAGFYEQYF.

Of note for this clone: This specimen includes other DNA sequences encoding the same CDR3. The V call is TRBV30, the J call TRBJ1-2, with TRBD1 as a possible D gene (6 bases). Germline V lookup: CDR1 GTSNPN, CDR2 SVGIG (reference sequence). V dropped 0 bases and J dropped 4 bases, with 9 bases sitting between them. The CDR3 totals 13 residues. The DNA for the CDR3 is TGTGCCTGGAGTGTACAGGGAGTCTATGGCTACACCTTC. Its protein product is CAWSVQGVYGYTF.

V and J are TRBV18 and TRBJ2-1; maybe TRBD1 (6 bases). V gave up 6 bases and J gave up 8 bases, with 20 bases separating them. The CDR3 length is 15 residues. Germline V gene data show CDR1 as KGHSH and CDR2 as LQKENI. The CDR3 here is CASSETLTGWDEQFF. CDR3 DNA sequence: TGTGCCAGCTCCGAAACCCTAACAGGGTGGGATGAGCAGTTCTTC.

V usage is TRBV6-5 and J usage is TRBJ1-1; D uncertain. V was clipped by 1 base and J by 4 bases, with 16 bases between them. The CDR3 extends over 16 amino acids. Germline loops: CDR1 MNHEY, CDR2 SVGAGI. The CDR3 DNA is TGTGCCAGCAGTTACTGGTCGGGTCGGAAGGGCACTGAAGCTTTCTTT. This codes for CASSYWSGRKGTEAFF.

The count of this clone is one. The V and J genes are TRBV7-6 and TRBJ2-5; D uncertain. In germline, CDR1 is SGHVS, CDR2 FNYEAQ. The CDR3 length is 12 residues. Trimming stripped 5 bases from V and 1 base from J, with 5 bases between. The CDR3 DNA reads TGTGCCAGCAGCGCGACCCAAGAGACCCAGTACTTC. Protein: CASSATQETQYF.

This clone occurred once. V usage is TRBV5-1 and J usage is TRBJ2-3; 9 positions agree with TRBD1. Germline CDR1 is SGHRS and CDR2 is YFSETQ. The CDR3 spans 13 residues. The ends lost 7 bases at V and 5 bases at J; junction bases unmatched: 5. CDR3 DNA sequence: TGCGCCAGCGGGAGGACAGGGGAAGATACGCAGTATTTT. As protein: CASGRTGEDTQYF.

The chain links TRBV5-4 to TRBJ1-1; D is uncertain. This CDR3 is built from 14 residues. Germline V gives CDR1 SGHNT, CDR2 YYREEE (reference sequence). V was pared by 4 bases and J by 3 bases, with 13 bases between. CDR3 sequence: CASSPGFYDTEAFF. The CDR3 DNA is TGTGCCAGCAGCCCGGGGTTTTACGACACTGAAGCTTTCTTT.

The chain uses TRBV5-8 and TRBJ2-7; D uncertain. This CDR3 is built from 15 residues. Germline CDR1 SGHTS, CDR2 YDEGEE. Trimming stripped 0 bases from V and 3 bases from J, with 13 bases between. For the CDR3, the DNA is TGTGCCAGCAGCTTGGGTCAGGCTAAGATCTACGAGCAGTACTTC. As protein: CASSLGQAKIYEQYF.

The chain uses TRBV27 and TRBJ2-3; possibly TRBD2 for D (5 bases). There are 16 residues in the CDR3. Trimming pared 3 bases from V and 6 bases from J, leaving 19 bases between. Germline CDR1 is MNHEY and CDR2 is SMNVEV (reference sequence). CDR3 loop: CASSFRTGLIGDTQYF. The CDR3 region has the DNA TGTGCCAGCAGTTTCCGGACTGGGCTCATTGGGGATACGCAGTATTTT.

The chain has TRBV5-4 and TRBJ2-1; no clear D gene. Looked up from germline, CDR1 is SGHNT and CDR2 is YYREEE (reference sequence). The germline V and J ends were trimmed by 4 bases and 4 bases, with 9 bases remaining between them. The CDR3 has 13 amino acids. The CDR3 coding sequence is TGTGCCAGCAGCAGTACAGAGTACAATGAGCAGTTCTTC. Translated, it gives CASSSTEYNEQFF. The variable domain in full, completed from reference TRBV5-4 and TRBJ2-1, reads ETGVTQSPTHLIKTRGQQVTLRCSSQSGHNTVSWYQQALGQGPQFIFQYYREEENGRGNFPPRFSGLQFPNYSSELNVNALELDDSALYLCASSSTEYNEQFFGPGTRLTVL.

This chain connects TRBV5-4 to TRBJ1-3; no firm D call. This CDR3 comprises 12 residues. Trimming took off 2 bases at V and 7 bases at J, with 7 bases between the two ends. The germline V gene encodes CDR1 SGHNT and CDR2 YYREEE (reference sequence). The CDR3, as DNA: TGTGCCAGCAGCTTTGGCGGGAACACCATATATTTT. Protein sequence: CASSFGGNTIYF.

The J gene is TRBJ2-1, the V gene TRBV28; TRBD2 aligns across 7 bases. This CDR3 has 12 residues. Losses at the gene ends were 2 bases for V and 9 bases for J; bases not matched to a gene: 1. Germline lookup yields CDR1 MDHEN and CDR2 SYDVKM. CDR3 region: CASSLGLVEQFF. The CDR3 region has the DNA TGTGCCAGCAGTTTAGGACTAGTTGAGCAGTTCTTC.

The V and J genes are TRBV6-5 and TRBJ2-7, with unresolved D. This CDR3 has 12 residues. Deletions cut 5 bases from V and 3 bases from J, with 8 bases between. The germline V gene encodes CDR1 MNHEY and CDR2 SVGAGI. The CDR3 is CASSDPYYEQYF. CDR3 DNA sequence: TGTGCCAGCAGTGACCCTTACTACGAGCAGTACTTC.

The genes are TRBV2 and TRBJ2-7; D is perhaps TRBD2 (5 bases). Trimming stripped 6 bases from V and 4 bases from J, with 13 bases between. Germline V lookup: CDR1 SNHLY, CDR2 FYNNEI. This CDR3 has 13 amino acids. This CDR3 is CASSPRERYEQYF. DNA of the CDR3: TGTGCCAGCAGCCCGAGGGAAAGGTACGAGCAGTACTTC.

The chain joins TRBV28 to TRBJ2-7; the D is unclear. Germline CDR1 is MDHEN and CDR2 is SYDVKM. This CDR3 region has 13 residues. V was trimmed by 7 bases and J by 0 bases, leaving 10 bases between them. The CDR3 nucleotides read TGTGCCAGCAACACAGAAAACTCCTACGAGCAGTACTTC. As protein: CASNTENSYEQYF.

The genes are TRBV28 and TRBJ2-3; possible D gene TRBD2, 5 bases. The CDR3 is 12 residues long. The germline CDR1 and CDR2 sequences are MDHEN and SYDVKM. Trimming stripped 6 bases from V and 9 bases from J, with 13 bases between. CDR3 protein: CASSAPRVTQYF. CDR3 DNA sequence: TGTGCCAGCAGCGCCCCGCGGGTCACGCAGTATTTT.

This clone was observed once. In DNA, the CDR3 is TGTGCCAGCAGTTTACCGCGGGAAGAGCAGTACTTC. The encoded protein is CASSLPREEQYF. The chain combines TRBV28 with TRBJ2-7; D might be TRBD2 (6 bases). The germline V gene has CDR1 MDHEN and CDR2 SYDVKM. The CDR3 spans 12 residues. Trimming removed 2 bases from V and 7 bases from J, with 9 bases in between. The full variable domain, in which reference TRBV28 and TRBJ2-7 provide the parts outside the CDR3, is DVKVTQSSRYLVKRTGEKVFLECVQDMDHENMFWYRQDPGLGLRLIYFSYDVKMKEKGDIPEGYSVSREKKERFSLILESASTNQTSMYLCASSLPREEQYFGPGTRLTVT.

This CDR3 reads CASSLGPGRTANYEQYF. The DNA of the CDR3 is TGTGCCAGCAGCTTAGGCCCTGGGCGCACCGCCAACTACGAGCAGTACTTC. The chain recombines TRBV7-2 with TRBJ2-7; D remains ambiguous. Germline CDR1 is SGHTA and CDR2 is FQGNSA. The CDR3 is made up of 17 amino acids. V gave up 1 base and J gave up 3 bases, with 19 bases separating them.

This clone was detected only a few times. V gene TRBV7-2 combines with J gene TRBJ1-3, with no clear D. The germline V and J ends were trimmed by 2 bases and 9 bases, with 11 bases remaining between them. The CDR3 has 13 residues. Germline CDR1 is SGHTA and CDR2 is FQGNSA. DNA for the CDR3: TGTGCCAGCAGCTTACAACCCTTCGGCACCATATATTTT. This translates into CASSLQPFGTIYF.

V gene TRBV6-1 combines with J gene TRBJ2-7; the D is unclear. This CDR3 contains 15 residues. V lost 1 base and J 5 bases, leaving 15 bases between the germline ends. Germline V CDR1 and CDR2: MNHNS, SASEGT. The CDR3 nucleotides read TGTGCCAGCAGTGAAGGGTGGCAACCCCGAGACGAGCAGTACTTC. This encodes CASSEGWQPRDEQYF.

V usage is TRBV5-4 and J usage is TRBJ2-5, with D possibly matching TRBD1 (5 bases). Germline V gene data show CDR1 as SGHNT and CDR2 as YYREEE (reference sequence). V lost 4 bases and J 1 base, leaving 11 bases between the germline ends. The CDR3 consists of 14 residues. The CDR3 is CASSKSRAQETQYF. CDR3 DNA: TGTGCCAGCAGCAAGTCCAGGGCCCAAGAGACCCAGTACTTC.